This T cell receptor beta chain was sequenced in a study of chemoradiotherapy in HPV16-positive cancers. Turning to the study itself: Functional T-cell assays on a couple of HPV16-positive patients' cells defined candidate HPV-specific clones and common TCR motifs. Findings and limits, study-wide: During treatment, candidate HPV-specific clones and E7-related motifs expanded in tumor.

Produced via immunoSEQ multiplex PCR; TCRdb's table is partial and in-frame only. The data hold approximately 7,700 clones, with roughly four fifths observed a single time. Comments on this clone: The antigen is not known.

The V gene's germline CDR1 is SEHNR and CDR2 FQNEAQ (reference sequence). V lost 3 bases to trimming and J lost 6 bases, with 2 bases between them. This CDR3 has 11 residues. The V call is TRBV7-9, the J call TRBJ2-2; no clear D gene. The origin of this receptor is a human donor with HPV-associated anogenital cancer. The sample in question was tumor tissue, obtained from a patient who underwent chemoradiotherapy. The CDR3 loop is CASSLSGELFF. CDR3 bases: TGTGCCAGCAGCTTGTCCGGGGAGCTGTTTTTT.